Included here is one T cell receptor beta chain sequence, with context. Antigen specificity is unknown. V lost 6 bases to trimming and J lost 10 bases, with 12 bases between them. Germline CDR1 and CDR2: MDHEN and SYDVKM. This CDR3 is 12 amino acids long. This entry is derived from a study of regulatory T cells. Overall study results and limits: In CD3G-deficient patients, conventional CD4+ T cells were enriched for hydrophobic CDR3 residues at positions 6 and 7. Skewed V and J usage and few unique V-J pairs marked patient repertoires, most in Tregs.

The primer mix had 52 TRBV and 13 TRBJ primers. TCRdb keeps only in-frame clones here, not all; method: immunoSEQ multiplex PCR. The sample yields some 15,000 clones, around 84% seen once. A couple of CD3G-deficient patients had more severe autoimmunity; all had some. CD4+ cells were sorted into CD25-high CD127-low regulatory cells and CD25-low CD127-high conventional cells. This clonotype was obtained from a person aged 30-39 years with CD3G deficiency. The V gene is TRBV28, the J gene TRBJ1-4, with a weak D call TRBD1 (5 bases). The material sequenced was conventional CD4+ T cells sorted from blood. CDR3: CASRGPLRKLFF. The DNA for the CDR3 is TGTGCCAGCAGGGGACCCCTTCGAAAACTGTTTTTT.